This TCR beta chain was found in a study of T-cell reconstitution after alpha-beta-depleted transplantation in children. This clonotype occurred many times. TCRbeta library construction was performed incorporating unique molecular identifiers. TCRdb called the PCR reads again in MiXCR, with one record for every CDR3 protein. The data contain about 280,000 distinct CDR3 sequences, around a tenth of them singletons. Between the trimmed V and J ends, which lost 5 bases and 8 bases, there was a span of 15 bases. The V gene's germline CDR1 is ENHRY and CDR2 SYGVKD. This CDR3 region has 14 residues. The chain links TRBV10-3 to TRBJ1-4; D is uncertain. The material sequenced was peripheral blood, taken 180 days after TCRalphabeta/CD19-depleted stem cell transplant. The origin of this receptor is a male patient between 2 and 10 years old who had a stem cell transplant for chronic granulomatous disease, so the T cells may come from the graft donor. CDR3 in DNA: TGTGCCATCAGTCTAACACCTGGGGAGGAAAAACTGTTTTTT. Its translation: CAISLTPGEEKLFF.